This T cell receptor (beta chain) was captured by sequencing in a study of T cells after yellow fever vaccination. There are many counts of this clonotype. V dropped 3 bases and J dropped 7 bases, with 11 bases sitting between them. The CDR3 is 13 residues long. Per germline, CDR1 SGHTA and CDR2 FQGTGA. One entry per CDR3 protein results from TCRdb running MiXCR on the 5' RACE reads. The sample holds a few hundred thousand distinct CDR3 sequences, 7% to 10% seen once. The clonotype comes from a man aged 18 to 30 who received the YFV17D yellow fever vaccine. This specimen was PBMCs, taken around 45 days after the first yellow fever vaccination. The gene calls are TRBV7-3 and TRBJ2-3, with a possible D match to TRBD2 (7 bases). The CDR3 bases are TGTGCCAGCAGCTTCGGGGGGACAAATACGCAGTATTTT. Protein product: CASSFGGTNTQYF.